Presented here are 7 T cell receptor beta chains from one specimen sequenced in a study of response to subunit inactivated influenza vaccine. One entry per CDR3 protein results from TCRdb running MiXCR on the RT-PCR reads. The data contain about 520,000 distinct CDR3 sequences, roughly 27% of them singletons. Sequencing used CD4+ T cells sorted from PBMCs, obtained around 5 days after vaccination. All receptors come from a man aged 45-65 years who received an inactivated influenza vaccine.

The rearrangement uses TRBV6-5 and TRBJ1-1; possibly TRBD1 for D (5 bases). Trimming removed 6 bases at V and 5 bases at J, with 16 bases between. The CDR3 totals 14 residues. Germline V CDR1 and CDR2: MNHEY, SVGAGI. Here the CDR3 DNA reads TGTGCCAGCAGGTATGACAGAGAAGGAACTGAAGCTTTCTTT. It codes for CASRYDREGTEAFF.

The CDR3 nucleotides read TGCAGTGCTAGAGATAGGTACAATCTTTCACCCCTCCACTTT. Its protein is CSARDRYNLSPLHF. The chain links TRBV20-1 to TRBJ1-6; D remains ambiguous. CDR1 is DFQATT and CDR2 is SNEGSKA in the germline V gene (reference sequence). V gave up 0 bases and J gave up 9 bases, with 12 bases separating them. This CDR3 spans 14 amino acids.

This chain links TRBV20-1 with TRBJ2-1; perhaps TRBD2 as D (6 bases). Germline V gene data show CDR1 as DFQATT and CDR2 as SNEGSKA (reference sequence). This CDR3 region has 14 residues. In DNA, the CDR3 is TGCTCAGCTAAGGCCGGGAGTGGAGGAGGGGAGCAGTTCTTC. The encoded protein is CSAKAGSGGGEQFF.

CDR3 amino acids: CASSIVPGRGPDTQYF. CDR3 DNA: TGTGCCAGTAGTATAGTTCCGGGAAGGGGGCCAGATACGCAGTATTTT. The V and J genes are TRBV19 and TRBJ2-3; 7 bases map to TRBD1. The J segment lost 4 bases and the V segment lost 1 base, leaving 8 bases of the junction unmatched. CDR1 is LNHDA and CDR2 is SQIVND in the germline V gene (reference sequence). The CDR3 covers 16 residues.

This clonotype was recorded at least ten times. V gene TRBV9 combines with J gene TRBJ2-1, with 11 bases that match TRBD2. V lost 3 bases, J lost 9 bases, and 8 bases stayed unmatched. This CDR3 comprises 15 residues. From germline, CDR1 is SGDLS and CDR2 YYNGEE. The CDR3 loop reads CASSGIAGGLSEQFF. The DNA for the CDR3 is TGTGCCAGCAGCGGAATAGCGGGGGGGCTTAGTGAGCAGTTCTTC.

V is TRBV10-3 and J is TRBJ1-1, with 8 bases aligning to TRBD1. The trim removed 3 bases at V and 1 base at J, leaving 1 base unmatched. Per germline, CDR1 ENHRY and CDR2 SYGVKD. The CDR3 spans 14 residues. CDR3 DNA: TGTGCCATCAGTGAAGGGACAGGGAACACTGAAGCTTTCTTT. It encodes CAISEGTGNTEAFF.

This chain uses TRBV18 with TRBJ2-5; D is ambiguous. V was cut by 2 bases and J by 5 bases, with 9 bases left in between. The length of the CDR3 is 13 residues. Germline CDR1 and CDR2: KGHSH and LQKENI. CDR3 region: CASSPSAGETQYF. The CDR3 nucleotides read TGTGCCAGCTCACCATCCGCCGGTGAGACCCAGTACTTC.